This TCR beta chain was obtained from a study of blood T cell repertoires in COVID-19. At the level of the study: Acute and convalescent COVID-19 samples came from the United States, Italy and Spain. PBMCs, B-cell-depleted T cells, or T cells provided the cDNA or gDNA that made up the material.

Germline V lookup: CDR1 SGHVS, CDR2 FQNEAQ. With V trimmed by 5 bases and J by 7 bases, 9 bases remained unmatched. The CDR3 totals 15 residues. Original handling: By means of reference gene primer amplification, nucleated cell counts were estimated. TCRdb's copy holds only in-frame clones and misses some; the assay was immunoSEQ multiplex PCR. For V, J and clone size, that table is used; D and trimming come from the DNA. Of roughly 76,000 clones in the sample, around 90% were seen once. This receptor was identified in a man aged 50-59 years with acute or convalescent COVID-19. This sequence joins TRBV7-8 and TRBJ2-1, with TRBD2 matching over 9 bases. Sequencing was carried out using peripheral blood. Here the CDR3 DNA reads TGTGCCAGCAGCCCTAGCGGGGCCCGCTTAAATGAGCAGTTCTTC. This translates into CASSPSGARLNEQFF.